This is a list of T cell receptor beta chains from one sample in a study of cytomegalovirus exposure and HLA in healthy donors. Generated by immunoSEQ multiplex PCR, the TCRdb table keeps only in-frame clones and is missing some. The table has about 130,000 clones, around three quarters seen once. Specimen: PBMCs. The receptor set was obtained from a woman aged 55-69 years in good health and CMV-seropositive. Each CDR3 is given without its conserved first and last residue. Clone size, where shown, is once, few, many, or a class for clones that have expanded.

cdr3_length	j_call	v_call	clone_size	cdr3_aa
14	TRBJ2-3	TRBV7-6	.	ASSSQGVSRADTQY
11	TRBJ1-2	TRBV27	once	ASSFRGNYGYT
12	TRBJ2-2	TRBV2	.	ASSEPLRTGELF
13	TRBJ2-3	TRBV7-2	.	ASSGGLAGTDTQY
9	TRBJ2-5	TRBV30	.	AWSPGETQY
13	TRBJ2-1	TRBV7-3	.	ASSLGGGSYNEQF
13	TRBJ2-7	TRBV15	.	ATSRGGTGVYEQY
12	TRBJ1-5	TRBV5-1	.	ASSLTGGGEPQH
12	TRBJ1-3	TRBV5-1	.	ASSEGARGNTIY
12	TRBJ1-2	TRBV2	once	ASSRDRGFRGYT
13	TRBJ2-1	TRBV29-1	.	SVVAQEGSYNEQF
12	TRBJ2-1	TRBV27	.	ASSLSRIADEQF
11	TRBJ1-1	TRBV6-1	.	ASSGQGRGEAF
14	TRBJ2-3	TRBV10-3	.	ATMVGGLAGGDTQY
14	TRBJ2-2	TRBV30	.	AWRFLGRGNTGELF
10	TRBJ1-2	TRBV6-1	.	ASTDRGEGYT
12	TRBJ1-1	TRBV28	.	ASSPAGWETEAF
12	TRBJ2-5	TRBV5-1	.	ASSLAGVSETQY
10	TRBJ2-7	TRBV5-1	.	ASSLQGWEQY
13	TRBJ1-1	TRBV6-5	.	ASSYSTGGKTEAF
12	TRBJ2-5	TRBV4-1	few	ASSQGALEETQY
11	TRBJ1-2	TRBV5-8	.	ASSLVQNYGYT
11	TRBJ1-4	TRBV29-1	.	SVGQGGSEKLF
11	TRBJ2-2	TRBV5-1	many	ASSLGATGELF
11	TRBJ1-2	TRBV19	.	ASSIRRAYGYT